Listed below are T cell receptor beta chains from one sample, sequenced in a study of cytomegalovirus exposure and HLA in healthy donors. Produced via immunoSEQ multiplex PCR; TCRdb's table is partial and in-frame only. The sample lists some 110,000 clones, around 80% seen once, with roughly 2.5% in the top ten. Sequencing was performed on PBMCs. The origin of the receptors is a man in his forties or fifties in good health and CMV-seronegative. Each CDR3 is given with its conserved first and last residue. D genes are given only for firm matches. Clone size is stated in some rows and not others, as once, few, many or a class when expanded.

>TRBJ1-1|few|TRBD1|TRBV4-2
TGTGCCAGCAGCCAAGACCAGGGGGACACTGAAGCTTTCTTT
CASSQDQGDTEAFF
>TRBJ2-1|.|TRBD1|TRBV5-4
TGTGCCAGCAGCGACCCGGGACAGGGATACTCATCCTACAATGAGCAGTTCTTC
CASSDPGQGYSSYNEQFF
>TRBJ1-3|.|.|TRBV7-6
TGTGCCAGCAGCTTAAACGGACAGCTCTCTGGAAACACCATATATTTT
CASSLNGQLSGNTIYF
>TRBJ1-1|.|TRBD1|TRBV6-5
TGTGCCAGCAGTTCGATAGGGGGCCAGAACACTGAAGCTTTCTTT
CASSSIGGQNTEAFF
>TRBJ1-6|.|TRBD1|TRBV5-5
TGTGCCAGCAGCTGGGGACAGGGGCAGAATTCACCCCTCCACTTT
CASSWGQGQNSPLHF
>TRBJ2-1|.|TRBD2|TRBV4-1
TGCGCCAGCAGCCAGGGACTAGCGGGGGCCAGCTCCTACAATGAGCAGTTCTTC
CASSQGLAGASSYNEQFF
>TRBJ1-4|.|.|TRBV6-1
TGTGCCAGCAGTGAAGCGAAGAACAGGGCAAATGAAAAACTGTTTTTT
CASSEAKNRANEKLFF
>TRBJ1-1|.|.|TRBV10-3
TGTGCCATCAGCGCCTCAGGGATATCGACTGAAGCTTTCTTT
CAISASGISTEAFF
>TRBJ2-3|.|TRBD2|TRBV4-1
TGCGCCAGCAGCCGCGGGGGGGCATCGACAGATACGCAGTATTTT
CASSRGGASTDTQYF
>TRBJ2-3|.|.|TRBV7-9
TGTGCCAGCAGCAATCCCACAGGGCCGAGCACAGATACGCAGTATTTT
CASSNPTGPSTDTQYF
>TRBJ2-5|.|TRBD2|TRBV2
TGTGCCAGCAGCCTATTACTGGCGGGGGGCCGTCAAGAGACCCAGTACTTC
CASSLLLAGGRQETQYF
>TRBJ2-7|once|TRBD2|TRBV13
TGTGCCAGCAGCTTCCGGGGGGTCTACGAGCAGTACTTC
CASSFRGVYEQYF
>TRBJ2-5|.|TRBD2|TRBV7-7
TGTGCCAGCAGCCCTCGGACTAGCGGGGGGGTGGAGACCCAGTACTTC
CASSPRTSGGVETQYF
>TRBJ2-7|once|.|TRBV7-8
TGTGCCAGCAGCTGGAGGAGGAGCGAGCAGTACTTC
CASSWRRSEQYF
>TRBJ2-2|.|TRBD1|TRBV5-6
TGTGCCAGCAGTCCCGGGACAGGGTCGAACACCGGGGAGCTGTTTTTT
CASSPGTGSNTGELFF
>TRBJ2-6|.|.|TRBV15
TGTGCCACCAGCCACCCTAGCTCTGGGGCCAACGTCCTGACTTTC
CATSHPSSGANVLTF
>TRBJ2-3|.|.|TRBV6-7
TGTGCCAGCACCGGGGGAGCCAGGCTTAGCACAGATACGCAGTATTTT
CASTGGARLSTDTQYF
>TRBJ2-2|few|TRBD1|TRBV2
TGTGCCAGCAGATTCGGGACAGTCGGGGAGCTGTTTTTT
CASRFGTVGELFF
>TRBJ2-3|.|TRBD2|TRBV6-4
TGTGCCAGCAGTGAAGGGCCAGCGGGGCCCACAGATACGCAGTATTTT
CASSEGPAGPTDTQYF
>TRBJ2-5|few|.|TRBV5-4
TGTGCCAGCAGCTTAGACCTAGTTCAAGAGACCCAGTACTTC
CASSLDLVQETQYF
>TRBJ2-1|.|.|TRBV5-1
TGCGCCAGCAGCTCAGACTTCAATGAGCAGTTCTTC
CASSSDFNEQFF
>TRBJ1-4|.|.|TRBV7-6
TGTGCAACAGGGACCGATGAAAAACTGTTTTTT
CATGTDEKLFF
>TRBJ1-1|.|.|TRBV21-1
TGTGCCAGCACTGGAGGAGGAGAAGCTTTCTTT
CASTGGGEAFF
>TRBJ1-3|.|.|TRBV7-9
TGTGCCAGCATGAGCTCTGGAAACACCATATATTTT
CASMSSGNTIYF
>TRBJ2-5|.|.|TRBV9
TGTGCCAGCAGCGACCCCCGGGGTACCCCTATAGGTCTTCAAGAGACCCAGTACTTC
CASSDPRGTPIGLQETQYF
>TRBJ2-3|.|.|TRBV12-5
TGTGCTAGTGGTTTGGTATCAACGCGGTTCGTTACGCAGTATTTT
CASGLVSTRFVTQYF
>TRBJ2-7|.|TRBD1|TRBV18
TGTGCCAGCTCACCCGGGACAGGGGTTATCCACGAGCAGTACTTC
CASSPGTGVIHEQYF
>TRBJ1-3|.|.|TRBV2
TGTGCCAGCAGTGAGGCGGGGCTGTCTGGAAACACCATATATTTT
CASSEAGLSGNTIYF
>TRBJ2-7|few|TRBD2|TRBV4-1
TGCGCCAGCAGCCGTGAACCGGGGGGTTCCTACGAGCAGTACTTC
CASSREPGGSYEQYF
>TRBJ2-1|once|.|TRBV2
TGTGCCAGCAGTGAAGCAGAGACAGCCTACAATGAGCAGTTCTTC
CASSEAETAYNEQFF
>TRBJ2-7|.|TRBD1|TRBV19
TGTGCCAACCGCGGAGGGGGACAGGGCTACGAGCAGTACTTC
CANRGGGQGYEQYF
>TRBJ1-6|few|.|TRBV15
TGTGCCACCAGCAGAGGGCAGGGGTCACCCCTCCACTTT
CATSRGQGSPLHF
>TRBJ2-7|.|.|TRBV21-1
TGTGCCAGCAGCAACGCGGACTACTACGAGCAGTACTTC
CASSNADYYEQYF
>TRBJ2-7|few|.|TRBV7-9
TGTGCCAGCAGCCCCACCGCTAGGGGGGAGCAGTACTTC
CASSPTARGEQYF
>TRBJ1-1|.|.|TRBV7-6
TGTGCCAGCAGCAGAGGACAGCTAGGCGGGTCTGAAGCTTTCTTT
CASSRGQLGGSEAFF
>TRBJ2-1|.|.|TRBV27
TGTGCCAGCAGTTTGCGGAGGAGCTCCTACAATGAGCAGTTCTTC
CASSLRRSSYNEQFF
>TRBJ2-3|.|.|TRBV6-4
TGTGCCAGCTCTAGTCTAGCCAGCACAGATACGCAGTATTTT
CASSSLASTDTQYF
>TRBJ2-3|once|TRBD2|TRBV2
TGTGCCAGCAGTGAAAGGGGGTGGGGACTAGCCCCAGATACGCAGTATTTT
CASSERGWGLAPDTQYF
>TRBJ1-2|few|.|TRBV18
TGTGCCAGCTCACCAGAATGGGCAGGCCGCGGCTACACCTTC
CASSPEWAGRGYTF
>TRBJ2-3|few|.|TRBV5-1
TGCGCCAGCAGCATCCCCTCCGCGGATACGCAGTATTTT
CASSIPSADTQYF
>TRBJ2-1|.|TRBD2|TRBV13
TGTGCCAGCAGGTTTAGCGGGGGGCTGGGTGAGCAGTTCTTC
CASRFSGGLGEQFF
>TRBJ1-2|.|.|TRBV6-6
TGTGCCAGCAGTTACGAACAGTACTATGGCTACACCTTC
CASSYEQYYGYTF
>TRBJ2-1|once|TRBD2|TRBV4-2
TGTGCCAGCAGCCGGGGGGGACTAGCGGGGTACAATGAGCAGTTCTTC
CASSRGGLAGYNEQFF
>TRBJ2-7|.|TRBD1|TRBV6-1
TGTGCCAGCAGGGACAGGGGAACATACGAGCAGTACTTC
CASRDRGTYEQYF
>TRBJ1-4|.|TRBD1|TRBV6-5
TGTGCCAGCAGTTACCGTACAGGGGTAACTAATGAAAAACTGTTTTTT
CASSYRTGVTNEKLFF
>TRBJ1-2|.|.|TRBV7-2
TGTGCCAGCACCTCCACAGGGCGTAATGGCTACACCTTC
CASTSTGRNGYTF
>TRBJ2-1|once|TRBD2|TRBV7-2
TGTGCCAGCAGCTTAGGGGTAAATCTAGCGGGGGGCTACAATGAGCAGTTCTTC
CASSLGVNLAGGYNEQFF
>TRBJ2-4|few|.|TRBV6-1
TGTGCCAGCACTAATTTAAACATTCAGTACTTC
CASTNLNIQYF
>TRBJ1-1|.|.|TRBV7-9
TGTGCCAGCAGCTTACAAGGAGGCACTGAAGCTTTCTTT
CASSLQGGTEAFF
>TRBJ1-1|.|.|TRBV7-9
TGTGCCAGCAGCTTATACTGGAACACTGAAGCTTTCTTT
CASSLYWNTEAFF
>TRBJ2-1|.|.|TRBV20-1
TGCAGTGCTAGCAAATACAATGAGCAGTTCTTC
CSASKYNEQFF
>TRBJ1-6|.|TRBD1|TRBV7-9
TGTGCCAGCAGCTTATCCGGACAGGGGGCTTCTAATTCACCCCTCCACTTT
CASSLSGQGASNSPLHF
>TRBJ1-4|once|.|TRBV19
TGTGCCAGCCGGCGGGCGACAGGCGGCGGGAGAGCTAATGAAAAACTGTTTTTT
CASRRATGGGRANEKLFF